The T cell receptor (beta chain) under discussion was sequenced for a study of T cell changes during pregnancy in multiple sclerosis (dated by TCRdb to between 2018 and 2020). In the study overall: The study looked at changes in the T cell repertoire across pregnancy in women with multiple sclerosis.

Preparation of the library involved the immunoSEQ multiplex PCR assay. TCRdb re-hosts the immuneACCESS table, in-frame sequences only. Its copies lack some clones; in the studies checked, an unresolved V gene accounts for under half of them, and the cause for the rest is not known. The sample table shows around 57,000 clones, and over 80% are seen once. In total, the top ten clones hold roughly 0.25% of the sample. V is cut by 7 bases and J by 3 bases, and the space between the germline ends is 17 bases. According to the germline V gene, CDR1 reads MDHEN and CDR2 reads SYDVKM. The CDR3 spans 15 residues, from the cysteine through the phenylalanine. Here the CDR3 DNA is all that survives: 45 bases in frame from base 1. In this sample, this clone turned up once. Its target antigen remains unknown. No much larger clonotype is one base removed from it; base qualities were not supplied.

In this chain, TRBV28 is recombined with TRBJ2-3, with TRBD1 tentatively as D gene (6 bases match). This TCR derives from a female donor with multiple sclerosis, enrolled in a pregnancy study. The sample in question was CD4+ T cells from peripheral blood mononuclear cells, obtained in the third trimester of pregnancy. The nucleotide sequence reads TGTGCCAGCAAACCTTCAGGGGCCAGGACAGATACGCAGTATTTT. It encodes CASKPSGARTDTQYF.